This TCR beta chain was profiled in a study of cytomegalovirus exposure and HLA in healthy donors. Remarks on this clone: The target antigen is unknown.

Study-wide points: Some TCR beta chains (roughly 150 of them) were listed as cytomegalovirus-associated.

The study ran its PCR with 60 Vbeta and 13 Jbeta primers. The data were produced by immunoSEQ multiplex PCR, yet TCRdb's version contains in-frame clones alone and is incomplete. The sample totals 95,000 to 150,000 clones; its top ten clones hold under 1.3%. With V trimmed by 6 bases and J by 5 bases, 8 bases remained unmatched. CDR3 length: 14 amino acids. Per germline, CDR1 KGHSH and CDR2 LQKENI. Sequenced material: PBMCs. This sequence originates from a man aged 18 to 30 in good health and CMV-seronegative. This chain uses TRBV18 with TRBJ1-1; 8 positions agree with TRBD1. In DNA form, the CDR3 reads TGTGCCAGCTCCCCGGACAGGGTAGGAACTGAAGCTTTCTTT. Translated, it gives CASSPDRVGTEAFF.